This T cell receptor beta chain was observed in a study of T cell changes during pregnancy in multiple sclerosis. In its sample, this clone was seen once. The length of the CDR3 is 15 residues. CDR1 is LNHDA and CDR2 is SQIVND in the germline V gene (reference sequence). Trimming cost V 8 bases and J 4 bases; bases outside gene matches: 13. Only in-frame clones appear in the TCRdb table, and some are missing; sequencing was by immunoSEQ multiplex PCR. The sample includes about 40,000 clones, 93% of them seen just once. The sequence was collected from a female donor with multiple sclerosis, enrolled in a pregnancy study. The chain uses TRBV19 and TRBJ2-5; the match to TRBD2 covers 7 bases. The sample was CD4+ T cells from peripheral blood mononuclear cells, taken in the first trimester of pregnancy. This CDR3 reads CASSSAAGPRETQYF. The CDR3 DNA follows: TGTGCCAGTTCGAGCGCAGCGGGACCCAGAGAGACCCAGTACTTC.